The clone carrying this TCR beta chain was seen just once. CDR3 length equals 14 residues. V gave up 5 bases and J gave up 6 bases; unmatched junction bases: 7. Germline CDR1 and CDR2: KGHDR and SFDVKD. This sample was taken from a study of blood T cell repertoires in COVID-19. In the study overall: Acute and convalescent COVID-19 samples came from the United States, Italy and Spain.

Method: immunoSEQ multiplex PCR; TCRdb's copy keeps in-frame clones and lacks some. The sample includes some 100,000 clones, approximately 91% of them seen just once. This clonotype originated in a man in his fifties or sixties with acute or convalescent COVID-19. The sequenced sample was peripheral blood. The chain couples TRBV24-1 to TRBJ1-2; 8 nucleotides align to TRBD1. The CDR3 protein is CATSAGTGRDGYTF. CDR3 bases: TGTGCCACCAGTGCTGGGACAGGCCGAGATGGCTACACCTTC.